Below, 27 T cell receptor beta chains from the same sample are listed, as sequenced in a study of beta chain features in type 1 diabetes. General study points: All four CD4+ subsets from Type 1 diabetes patients carried moderately but significantly shorter TCRB CDR3s.

Which antigens these TCRs recognize remains unknown. Since all of the isolated RNA was reverse transcribed, expressed TCRB transcripts were what got sequenced. Only in-frame clones appear in the TCRdb table, and some are missing; sequencing was by immunoSEQ multiplex PCR. The data contain around 650,000 clones, roughly 12% of them singletons. The specimen was naive CD4+ T cells from blood. These receptors were collected from a man younger than 40 with type 1 diabetes.

The rearrangement joins TRBV4-2 to TRBJ2-5; D ambiguous. The CDR3 extends over 15 amino acids. The V gene lost 3 bases and the J gene lost 5 bases, with 16 bases spanning the gap. Germline CDR1 reads LGHNA; CDR2 reads YNFKEQ. The CDR3 loop is CASSQGGYVVETQYF. The CDR3 DNA reads as TGTGCCAGCAGCCAGGGCGGATACGTTGTGGAGACCCAGTACTTC.

This clone was observed a few times. The rearrangement links TRBV11-2 to TRBJ2-6; possibly TRBD1 or TRBD2 for D (5 bases each). The V end lost 4 bases, the J end lost 0 bases, and 10 bases lay between the germline ends. The germline CDR1 and CDR2 sequences are SGHAT and FQNNGV. This CDR3 region has 16 residues. In DNA, the CDR3 is TGTGCCAGCAGCTGGGACGCCCACTCTGGGGCCAACGTCCTGACTTTC. This gives the protein CASSWDAHSGANVLTF.

The table lists this clone with a few counts. The chain is built from TRBV6-6 and TRBJ2-5; 10 bases match TRBD1. CDR1 and CDR2 from the germline V gene are MNHNY and SVGAGI (reference sequence). This CDR3 is 15 amino acids long. V lost 2 bases to trimming and J lost 7 bases; unmatched junction nucleotides: 7. The CDR3 here is CASSYAGTGEGTQYF. In DNA form, the CDR3 reads TGTGCCAGCAGTTACGCCGGGACAGGGGAAGGGACCCAGTACTTC.

In its sample, this clone was seen a few times. V and J are TRBV7-2 and TRBJ1-2; 9 nucleotides match TRBD1. Per the germline V gene, CDR1 is SGHTA and CDR2 is FQGNSA. The CDR3 extends over 15 amino acids. After removal of 6 bases from V and 2 bases from J, the junction contained 7 bases not matched to a gene. The chain's CDR3 is CASSSSGQGNYGYTF. CDR3 nucleotides: TGTGCCAGCAGTTCCTCGGGACAGGGAAACTATGGCTACACCTTC.

This clone has only a few counts. The chain combines TRBV4-3 with TRBJ1-4; D unresolved. CDR1 and CDR2 from the germline V gene are LGHNA and YSLEER. CDR3 length: 15 amino acids. Trimming removed 4 bases from V and 8 bases from J, with 17 bases in between. CDR3 sequence: CASSPLVAGGEKLFF. The CDR3 bases are TGCGCCAGCAGCCCCCTCGTGGCAGGCGGCGAAAAACTGTTTTTT.

The chain combines TRBV4-3 with TRBJ2-3; maybe TRBD2 (6 bases). The V gene's germline CDR1 is LGHNA and CDR2 YSLEER. V was cut by 2 bases and J by 6 bases, with 6 bases left in between. The CDR3 totals 12 residues. The CDR3 DNA reads TGCGCCAGCAGCCAAAGCGGGGATACGCAGTATTTT. Encoded protein: CASSQSGDTQYF.

CDR3 region: CASSRPWGRNTEAFF. The CDR3 region has the DNA TGTGCCAGCAGCCGGCCGTGGGGGCGGAACACTGAAGCTTTCTTT. This rearrangement joins TRBV7-8 to TRBJ1-1; D is possibly TRBD1 (6 bases). V lost 5 bases, J lost 1 base, and 14 bases lay in between. This CDR3 is built from 15 residues. From germline, CDR1 is SGHVS and CDR2 FQNEAQ.

This clone was observed a handful of times. The chain recombines TRBV2 with TRBJ2-7, with D possibly TRBD2 on 5 matching bases. The CDR3 totals 12 residues. The V gene's germline CDR1 is SNHLY and CDR2 FYNNEI. V lost 8 bases to trimming and J lost 3 bases, with 11 bases between them. CDR3 region: CASQDSNYEQYF. In nucleotides, the CDR3 is TGTGCCAGCCAGGACTCTAACTACGAGCAGTACTTC.

The J gene is TRBJ2-3, the V gene TRBV27; D may be TRBD1 or TRBD2 (6 bases each). The CDR3 has 12 residues. Germline V gives CDR1 MNHEY, CDR2 SMNVEV (reference sequence). Trimming took 8 bases from V and 4 from J, leaving 10 bases between them. The CDR3 spells CASGGRADTQYF. The CDR3 region has the DNA TGTGCCAGCGGGGGGCGGGCAGATACGCAGTATTTT.

The rearrangement links TRBV7-9 to TRBJ1-5; D is possibly TRBD1 (5 bases). The CDR3 runs to 17 residues. Germline-derived CDR1 and CDR2 are SEHNR and FQNEAQ (reference sequence). The germline V and J ends were trimmed by 5 bases and 4 bases, with 21 bases remaining between them. The CDR3 loop reads CASSLGTHALGNQPQHF. The DNA for the CDR3 is TGTGCCAGCAGCCTAGGGACCCATGCCCTGGGGAATCAGCCCCAGCATTTT.

This clone was counted a few times. The chain combines TRBV28 with TRBJ2-5; the D gene could be TRBD1 or TRBD2 (5 bases each). The CDR3 is made up of 13 amino acids. Germline V CDR1 and CDR2: MDHEN, SYDVKM. V dropped 3 bases and J dropped 4 bases, with 9 bases sitting between them. This CDR3 reads CASSFVGGETQYF. The CDR3 coding sequence is TGTGCCAGCAGTTTTGTTGGGGGAGAGACCCAGTACTTC. Drawing the rest from reference TRBV28 and TRBJ2-5, the complete variable domain is DVKVTQSSRYLVKRTGEKVFLECVQDMDHENMFWYRQDPGLGLRLIYFSYDVKMKEKGDIPEGYSVSREKKERFSLILESASTNQTSMYLCASSFVGGETQYFGPGTRLLVL.

This clone was counted only a few times. The J gene is TRBJ1-5, the V gene TRBV9; TRBD1 matches 10 bases. The CDR3 totals 15 residues. With 0 bases clipped from V and 7 bases from J, the junction kept 4 bases outside the gene matches. Germline V CDR1 and CDR2: SGDLS, YYNGEE. The CDR3, as DNA: TGTGCCAGCAGCGTAGGTTGGGACAGGGGACAGCCCCAGCATTTT. Protein sequence: CASSVGWDRGQPQHF.

There are a few counts of this clone. V usage is TRBV7-9 and J usage is TRBJ2-6; D is ambiguous. Germline V gene lookup returns CDR1 SEHNR and CDR2 FQNEAQ (reference sequence). This CDR3 comprises 13 residues. Trimming removed 1 base from V and 8 bases from J, with 6 bases in between. The CDR3 nucleotides are TGTGCCAGCAGCTTAGACGTAACCAACGTCCTGACTTTC. Its translation is CASSLDVTNVLTF.

A few counts support this clone. This chain uses TRBV28 with TRBJ1-6, with TRBD1 matching 7 bases. The V and J ends lost 7 bases and 8 bases, in that order; junction bases with no gene match: 8. Germline V gene sequence: CDR1 MDHEN, CDR2 SYDVKM. The CDR3 is made up of 14 amino acids. The CDR3 sequence is CASTPGTDYSPLHF. The DNA for the CDR3 is TGTGCCAGCACCCCCGGGACAGATTATTCACCCCTCCACTTT.

This clone has only a few counts. This chain joins TRBV28 and TRBJ1-4, with 7 bases matching TRBD1. Germline CDR1 and CDR2: MDHEN and SYDVKM. The CDR3 is 14 residues long. Unmatched junction bases numbered 7, after V lost 8 bases and J lost 4 bases. CDR3 coding DNA: TGTGCCAGCGGTACGGGACAGTTTAATGAAAAACTGTTTTTT. Residues: CASGTGQFNEKLFF.

The chain joins TRBV21-1 to TRBJ1-1; the table assigns TRBD1, which was not confirmed against the DNA. TRBV21-1 corresponds to a pseudogene. The CDR3 is 13 amino acids. This CDR3 is CASREGVNTEAFF. The CDR3 region has the DNA TGTGCCAGCCGAGAAGGGGTGAACACTGAAGCTTTCTTT.

This clone was counted between two and nine times. Other DNA sequences in the same sample also yield this CDR3. The chain uses TRBV28 and TRBJ1-2, with D unclear. This CDR3 contains 12 residues. Trimming left V 2 bases short and J 4 bases short, with 5 bases between. Germline CDR1 reads MDHEN; CDR2 reads SYDVKM. DNA of the CDR3: TGTGCCAGCAGTTTAAGGCGCTATGGCTACACCTTC. Translated, it gives CASSLRRYGYTF.

This clone was found a few times. CDR3 sequence (DNA): TGTGCCAGCAGTTCCGGACAGGGGACATACAATGAGCAGTTCTTC. Its protein product is CASSSGQGTYNEQFF. This rearrangement joins TRBV6-5 to TRBJ2-1; 9 positions match TRBD1. This CDR3 region has 15 residues. Germline V CDR1 and CDR2: MNHEY, SVGAGI. The trim removed 4 bases at V and 4 bases at J, leaving 5 bases unmatched.

This clone was detected a few times. This chain uses TRBV12-5 with TRBJ2-6; 9 bases are a match to TRBD1. Germline CDR1 LGHNT, CDR2 FRNRAP. The CDR3 totals 17 residues. The ends lost 5 bases at V and 2 bases at J; junction bases unmatched: 7. CDR3: CASGTGQGIPGANVLTF. The CDR3 DNA is TGTGCTAGTGGTACCGGACAGGGGATCCCTGGGGCCAACGTCCTGACTTTC. Complete variable domain (other parts from reference TRBV12-5 and TRBJ2-6): DARVTQTPRHKVTEMGQEVTMRCQPILGHNTVFWYRQTMMQGLELLAYFRNRAPLDDSGMPKDRFSAEMPDATLATLKIQPSEPRDSAVYFCASGTGQGIPGANVLTFGAGSRLTVL.

The chain is built from TRBV7-9 and TRBJ2-3; D remains ambiguous. Germline V gene data show CDR1 as SEHNR and CDR2 as FQNEAQ (reference sequence). Deletions cut 7 bases from V and 6 bases from J, with 8 bases between. This CDR3 comprises 11 residues. The CDR3 loop reads CASNSWDTQYF. Here the CDR3 DNA reads TGTGCCAGCAACTCCTGGGATACGCAGTATTTT.

This clone appeared a few times. The chain's CDR3 is CAWRGGSSYNEQFF. CDR3 nucleotide sequence: TGTGCCTGGAGAGGGGGCTCATCCTACAATGAGCAGTTCTTC. The chain carries TRBV30 and TRBJ2-1, with 7 bases fitting TRBD1. The germline gives CDR1 GTSNPN, CDR2 SVGIG (reference sequence). The CDR3 has 14 amino acids. V was clipped by 3 bases and J by 1 base; unmatched bases: 3.

The rearrangement uses TRBV30 and TRBJ2-3, with D perhaps TRBD1 or TRBD2 (5 bases each). CDR1 and CDR2 (germline): GTSNPN, SVGIG (reference sequence). The V and J ends lost 1 base and 11 bases respectively, with 13 bases between them. This CDR3 spans 12 amino acids. The CDR3 loop is CAWSATVGVQYF. The DNA of the CDR3 is TGTGCCTGGAGTGCAACGGTGGGGGTGCAGTATTTT.

A word on this clone: Other DNA sequences from this sample encode an identical CDR3 as well. This rearrangement joins TRBV30 to TRBJ1-5; TRBD1 is a possible D gene (6 bases). V was shortened by 0 bases and J by 4 bases, with 7 bases between the two germline ends. The CDR3 sequence is 13 residues long. CDR1 is GTSNPN and CDR2 is SVGIG in the germline V gene (reference sequence). Here the CDR3 reads CAWSVGGNQPQHF. As DNA, the CDR3 is TGTGCCTGGAGTGTAGGGGGGAATCAGCCCCAGCATTTT.

Only a few counts were recorded for this clone. Other DNA sequences of this sample code for an identical CDR3. The chain links TRBV30 to TRBJ2-1; weak D call: TRBD2 (6 bases). The V gene lost 0 bases and the J gene lost 7 bases, with 7 bases spanning the gap. The CDR3 sequence is 12 residues long. Germline values: CDR1 GTSNPN, CDR2 SVGIG (reference sequence). The CDR3 is CAWSVRGNEQFF. CDR3 nucleotide sequence: TGTGCCTGGAGTGTACGGGGGAATGAGCAGTTCTTC.

V gene TRBV28 combines with J gene TRBJ1-5; D unresolved. The CDR3 consists of 14 residues. Trimming took 5 bases from V and 7 from J, leaving 15 bases between them. Per the germline V gene, CDR1 is MDHEN and CDR2 is SYDVKM. The CDR3 loop is CASSTLRVEQPQHF. The CDR3 region has the DNA TGTGCCAGCAGTACCCTCCGGGTGGAGCAGCCCCAGCATTTT.

In its sample, this clone was seen a few times. The V and J genes are TRBV5-4 and TRBJ1-1, with D perhaps TRBD1 (5 bases). V was cut by 4 bases and J by 3 bases, with 10 bases left in between. Per the germline V gene, CDR1 is SGHNT and CDR2 is YYREEE (reference sequence). CDR3 length equals 13 residues. This chain's CDR3 is CASSGDRDTEAFF. CDR3 sequence (DNA): TGTGCCAGCAGCGGAGACAGAGACACTGAAGCTTTCTTT.

A few counts support this clone. CDR3 DNA: TGTGCCAGCAGCCCCCGACAGGGAAACCGAGAGACCCAGTACTTC. It translates to CASSPRQGNRETQYF. This chain connects TRBV7-2 to TRBJ2-5; TRBD1 aligns across 7 bases. CDR1 is SGHTA and CDR2 is FQGNSA in the germline V gene. The CDR3 runs to 15 residues. V was pared by 5 bases and J by 4 bases, with 10 bases of the junction left unmatched.